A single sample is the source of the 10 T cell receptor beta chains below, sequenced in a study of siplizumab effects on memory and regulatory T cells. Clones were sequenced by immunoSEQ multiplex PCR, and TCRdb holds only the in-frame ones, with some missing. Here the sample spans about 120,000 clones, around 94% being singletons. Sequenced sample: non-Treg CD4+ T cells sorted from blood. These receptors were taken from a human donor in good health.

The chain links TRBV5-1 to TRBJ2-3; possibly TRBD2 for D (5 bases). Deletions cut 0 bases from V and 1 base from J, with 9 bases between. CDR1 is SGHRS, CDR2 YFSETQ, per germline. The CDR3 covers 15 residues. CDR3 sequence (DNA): TGCGCCAGCAGCTTGGGTGAGGGTGGCACAGATACGCAGTATTTT. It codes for CASSLGEGGTDTQYF. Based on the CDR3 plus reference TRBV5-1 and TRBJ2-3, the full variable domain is KAGVTQTPRYLIKTRGQQVTLSCSPISGHRSVSWYQQTPGQGLQFLFEYFSETQRNKGNFPGRFSGRQFSNSRSEMNVSTLELGDSALYLCASSLGEGGTDTQYFGPGTRLTVL.

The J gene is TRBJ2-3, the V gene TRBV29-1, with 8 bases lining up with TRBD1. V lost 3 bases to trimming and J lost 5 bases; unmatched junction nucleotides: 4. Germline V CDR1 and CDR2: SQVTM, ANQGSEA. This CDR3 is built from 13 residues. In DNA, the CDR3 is TGCAGCGTTGAGGGACAGGAAAGAGATACGCAGTATTTT. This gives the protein CSVEGQERDTQYF.

CDR3 DNA sequence: TGTGCCAGCAGTTTGAGTGTATCCTACGAGCAGTACTTC. Encoded protein: CASSLSVSYEQYF. The chain carries TRBV6-1 and TRBJ2-7; the D is unclear. There are 13 residues in the CDR3. The V gene lost 5 bases and the J gene lost 1 base, with 9 bases spanning the gap. Looked up from germline, CDR1 is MNHNS and CDR2 is SASEGT.

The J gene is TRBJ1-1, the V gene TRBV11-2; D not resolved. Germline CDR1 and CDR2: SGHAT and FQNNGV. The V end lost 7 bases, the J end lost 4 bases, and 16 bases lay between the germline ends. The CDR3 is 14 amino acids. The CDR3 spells CASTSSVGSTEAFF. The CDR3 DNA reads TGTGCCAGCACCTCAAGCGTAGGCAGCACTGAAGCTTTCTTT.

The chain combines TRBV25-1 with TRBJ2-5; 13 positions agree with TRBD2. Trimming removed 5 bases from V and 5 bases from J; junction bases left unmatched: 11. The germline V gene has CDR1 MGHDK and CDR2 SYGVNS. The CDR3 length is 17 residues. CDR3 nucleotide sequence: TGTGCCAGCAGTCTAACTCCGGGACTAGCGGGGTGGGAGACCCAGTACTTC. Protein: CASSLTPGLAGWETQYF.

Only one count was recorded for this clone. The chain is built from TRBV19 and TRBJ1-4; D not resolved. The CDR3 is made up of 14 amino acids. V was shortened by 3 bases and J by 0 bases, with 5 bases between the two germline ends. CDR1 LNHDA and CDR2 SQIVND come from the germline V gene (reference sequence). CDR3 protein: CASSIWATNEKLFF. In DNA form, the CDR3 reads TGTGCCAGTAGTATCTGGGCAACTAATGAAAAACTGTTTTTT.

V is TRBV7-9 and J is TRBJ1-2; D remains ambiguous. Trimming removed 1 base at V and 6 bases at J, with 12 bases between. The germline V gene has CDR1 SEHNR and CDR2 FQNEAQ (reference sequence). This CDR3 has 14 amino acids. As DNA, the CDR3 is TGTGCCAGCAGCTTAGTCTTAGGGTCTCATGGCTACACCTTC. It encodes CASSLVLGSHGYTF.

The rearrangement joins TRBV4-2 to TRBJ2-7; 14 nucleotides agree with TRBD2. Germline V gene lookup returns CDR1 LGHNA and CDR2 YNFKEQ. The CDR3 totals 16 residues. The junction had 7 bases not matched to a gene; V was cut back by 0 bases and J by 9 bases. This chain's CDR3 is CASSQDGTSGRMTQYF. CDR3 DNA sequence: TGTGCCAGCAGCCAAGATGGGACTAGCGGGAGAATGACGCAGTACTTC.

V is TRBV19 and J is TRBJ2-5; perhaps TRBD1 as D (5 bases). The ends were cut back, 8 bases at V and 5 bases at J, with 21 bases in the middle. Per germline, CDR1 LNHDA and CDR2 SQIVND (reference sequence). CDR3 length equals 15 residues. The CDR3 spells CASASGTGGGETQYF. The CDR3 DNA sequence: TGTGCCAGTGCCTCCGGAACAGGCGGTGGCGAGACCCAGTACTTC.

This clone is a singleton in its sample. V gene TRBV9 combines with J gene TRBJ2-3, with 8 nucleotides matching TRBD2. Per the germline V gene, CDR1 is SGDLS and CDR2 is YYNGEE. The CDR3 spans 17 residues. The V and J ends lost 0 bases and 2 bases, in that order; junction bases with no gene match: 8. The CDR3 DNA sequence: TGTGCCAGCAGCGTAGTTGGACTAGCACTCAACACAGATACGCAGTATTTT. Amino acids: CASSVVGLALNTDTQYF.